These T cell receptor beta chains were read from a single sample in a study of memory CD4+ T cells and cytomegalovirus serostatus. Using immunoSEQ multiplex PCR, the repertoire was profiled, and TCRdb retains in-frame clones only, with some absent. The data hold fewer than 40,000 clones, with 79% observed a single time. Sequencing was carried out using memory CD4+ T cells from blood. These TCRs come from an adult in good health and CMV-seropositive. The CDR3 runs from the conserved cysteine through the conserved F or W. D genes are given only for firm matches. Clone size appears in some rows only: once, few, many, or a class for an expanded clone.

j_call | clone_size | v_call | d_call | cdr3_aa | cdr3_nt
TRBJ2-4 | - | TRBV5-8 | TRBD1 | CASSLDRALFKNIQYF | TGTGCCAGCAGCCTGGACAGGGCCCTCTTCAAAAACATTCAGTACTTC
TRBJ1-2 | - | TRBV11-1 | - | CASSVDSGPLGYTF | TGTGCCAGCAGCGTAGACTCAGGGCCCCTGGGCTACACCTTC
TRBJ1-2 | - | TRBV6-1 | TRBD1 | CASSESRDRDGGYTF | TGTGCCAGCAGTGAAAGCCGGGACAGGGACGGTGGCTACACCTTC
TRBJ2-3 | - | TRBV4-2 | - | CASSQEGGRVDTQYF | TGTGCCAGCAGCCAAGAGGGGGGGCGGGTAGATACGCAGTATTTT
TRBJ2-1 | few | TRBV1 | - | CTSSRKREGLSNEQFF | TGCACCAGCAGCCGAAAGCGGGAGGGCCTTTCAAATGAGCAGTTCTTC
TRBJ1-2 | - | TRBV18 | TRBD1 | CASSLGTGHGYTF | TGTGCCAGCTCACTCGGGACAGGTCATGGCTACACCTTC
TRBJ1-6 | - | TRBV4-2 | - | CASSQEAGANSPLHF | TGTGCCAGCAGCCAAGAAGCAGGGGCAAATTCACCCCTCCACTTT
TRBJ1-2 | - | TRBV7-9 | - | CASSLYGSYGYTF | TGTGCCAGCAGCTTATATGGCAGCTATGGCTACACCTTC
TRBJ1-1 | - | TRBV7-9 | - | CATSMARLMNTEAFF | TGTGCCACCAGCATGGCCCGCCTAATGAACACTGAAGCTTTCTTT
TRBJ1-5 | few | TRBV5-6 | - | CASSSGISNQPQHF | TGTGCCAGCAGCTCAGGGATTAGCAATCAGCCCCAGCATTTT
TRBJ1-1 | few | TRBV6-1 | - | CASREGGRSTEAFF | TGTGCCAGCAGGGAGGGCGGACGGAGCACTGAAGCTTTCTTT
TRBJ2-1 | - | TRBV11-2 | TRBD2 | CASSLTSGPSTYNEQFF | TGTGCCAGCAGCCTTACTAGCGGACCTTCGACCTACAATGAGCAGTTCTTC
TRBJ1-1 | - | TRBV18 | - | CASSPRPGRRNTEAFF | TGTGCCAGCTCACCACGGCCCGGGCGGAGGAACACTGAAGCTTTCTTT
TRBJ2-2 | - | TRBV7-3 | - | CASRSSTTGELFF | TGTGCCAGCAGGTCTAGTACCACCGGGGAGCTGTTTTTT
TRBJ1-2 | - | TRBV27 | - | CASSFAGDGYTF | TGTGCCAGCAGTTTTGCAGGGGATGGCTACACCTTC
TRBJ2-2 | once | TRBV29-1 | - | CSVPQTGTTGELFF | TGCAGCGTTCCTCAAACAGGGACCACCGGGGAGCTGTTTTTT
TRBJ1-2 | - | TRBV4-2 | TRBD1 | CASSQVGTGNYGYTF | TGTGCCAGCAGCCAAGTAGGGACAGGGAACTATGGCTACACCTTC
TRBJ2-3 | - | TRBV7-2 | TRBD2 | CASSLAGLAGTQYF | TGTGCCAGCAGCTTAGCAGGACTAGCGGGGACGCAGTATTTT
TRBJ2-3 | once | TRBV7-2 | TRBD2 | CASSLRTSGRDTQYF | TGTGCCAGCAGCCTACGGACTAGCGGGAGGGATACGCAGTATTTT
TRBJ2-3 | - | TRBV14 | - | CASRQLGVDTQYF | TGTGCCAGCAGACAATTAGGAGTAGATACGCAGTATTTT
TRBJ2-3 | - | TRBV7-9 | TRBD1 | CASSLARTGLGTDTQYF | TGTGCCAGCAGCTTAGCAAGGACAGGCTTGGGCACAGATACGCAGTATTTT
TRBJ1-1 | few | TRBV5-4 | - | CASSLGARGAFF | TGTGCCAGCAGCTTGGGGGCGCGGGGAGCTTTCTTT
TRBJ1-6 | - | TRBV5-1 | TRBD1 | CASSSGTGANSPLHF | TGCGCCAGCAGCTCCGGGACAGGGGCTAATTCACCCCTCCACTTT
TRBJ1-2 | - | TRBV6-5 | - | CASKQGFGYTF | TGTGCCAGCAAGCAGGGGTTTGGCTACACCTTC
TRBJ1-1 | few | TRBV7-8 | - | CASSLDLAGTEAFF | TGTGCCAGCAGCCTAGATTTGGCGGGGACTGAAGCTTTCTTT
TRBJ2-3 | - | TRBV5-6 | TRBD1 | CASSFWKGATTDTQYF | TGTGCCAGCAGCTTTTGGAAGGGGGCGACCACAGATACGCAGTATTTT
TRBJ2-7 | once | TRBV2 | - | CASRQTAYEQYF | TGTGCCAGCAGACAGACAGCCTACGAGCAGTACTTC
TRBJ1-2 | - | TRBV7-9 | TRBD1 | CALRGTGGHSLYGYTF | TGTGCCCTTAGAGGGACAGGGGGACATTCCCTATATGGCTACACCTTC
TRBJ2-5 | - | TRBV7-2 | - | CASSYTPTGGVETQYF | TGTGCCAGCAGCTATACACCTACAGGGGGGGTAGAGACCCAGTACTTC
TRBJ1-5 | - | TRBV28 | - | CASSLESGLHQPQHF | TGTGCCAGCAGTTTAGAGTCGGGACTCCATCAGCCCCAGCATTTT
TRBJ2-1 | - | TRBV29-1 | - | CSAQGDSYNEQFF | TGCAGCGCACAGGGTGACTCCTACAATGAGCAGTTCTTC
TRBJ2-3 | - | TRBV28 | TRBD2 | CASVLEAGVSDTQYF | TGTGCCAGCGTCCTGGAGGCGGGAGTATCAGATACGCAGTATTTT
TRBJ2-3 | - | TRBV25-1 | - | CASSGAAFSSTDTQYF | TGTGCCAGCAGTGGGGCCGCTTTTTCTAGCACAGATACGCAGTATTTT
TRBJ1-6 | - | TRBV6-6 | - | CASSYSSNSPLHF | TGTGCCAGCAGTTACTCCTCTAATTCACCCCTCCACTTT
TRBJ2-1 | - | TRBV2 | - | CASSELEQFF | TGTGCCAGCAGTGAACTAGAGCAGTTCTTC
TRBJ1-2 | once | TRBV5-1 | - | CASSPGPSYGYTF | TGCGCCAGCAGTCCCGGGCCATCCTATGGCTACACCTTC
TRBJ2-5 | - | TRBV5-1 | - | CASSLGGRRGQETQYF | TGCGCCAGCAGCTTAGGAGGGCGTAGGGGACAAGAGACCCAGTACTTC
TRBJ2-7 | - | TRBV10-2 | - | CASSLSGEQYF | TGCGCCAGCAGCCTATCTGGCGAGCAGTACTTC
TRBJ1-4 | - | TRBV7-9 | - | CASSLAHFNEKLFF | TGTGCCAGCAGCTTAGCACACTTTAATGAAAAACTGTTTTTT
TRBJ1-2 | once | TRBV7-2 | - | CASSLSRDHLYGYTF | TGTGCCAGCAGCCTAAGCAGGGACCACCTTTATGGCTACACCTTC
TRBJ2-3 | - | TRBV5-1 | - | CASSLGGAGSSTPDTQYF | TGCGCCAGCAGCTTGGGGGGGGCCGGATCATCCACCCCAGATACGCAGTATTTT
TRBJ2-3 | - | TRBV7-9 | - | CASSFSADTQYF | TGTGCCAGCAGCTTCTCAGCAGATACGCAGTATTTT